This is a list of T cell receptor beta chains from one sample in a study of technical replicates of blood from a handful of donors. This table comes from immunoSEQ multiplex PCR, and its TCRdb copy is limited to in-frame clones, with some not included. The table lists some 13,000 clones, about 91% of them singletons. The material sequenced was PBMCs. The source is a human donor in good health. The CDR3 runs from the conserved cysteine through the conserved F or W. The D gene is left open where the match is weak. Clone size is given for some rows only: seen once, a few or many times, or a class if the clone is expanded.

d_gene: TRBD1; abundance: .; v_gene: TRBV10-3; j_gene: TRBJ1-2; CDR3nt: TGTGCCATCCGTCCGGGGCAGGGGGACTATGGCTACACCTTC; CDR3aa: CAIRPGQGDYGYTF
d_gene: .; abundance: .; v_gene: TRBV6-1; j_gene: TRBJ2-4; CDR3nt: TGTGCCAGCAGTCTTAAGGCCAGCGGTGAAAACATTCAGTACTTC; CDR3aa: CASSLKASGENIQYF
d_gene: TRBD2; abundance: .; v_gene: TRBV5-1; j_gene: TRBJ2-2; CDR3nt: TGCGCCAGCAGCAAGCCGGGACTAGAGAACACCGGGGAGCTGTTTTTT; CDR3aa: CASSKPGLENTGELFF
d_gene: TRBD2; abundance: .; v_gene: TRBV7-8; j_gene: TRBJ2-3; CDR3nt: TGTGCCAGCAGCTTAGGGGCTAGCGGGAACACAGATACGCAGTATTTT; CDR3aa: CASSLGASGNTDTQYF
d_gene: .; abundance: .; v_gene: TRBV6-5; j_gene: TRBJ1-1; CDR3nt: TGTGCCAGCAGGATCAGAACTGAAGCTTTCTTT; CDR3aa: CASRIRTEAFF
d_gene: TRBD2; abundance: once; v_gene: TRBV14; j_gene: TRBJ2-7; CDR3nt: TGTGCCAGCAGGAAAGGGACTAGCGGGACGGAGCAGTACTTC; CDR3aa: CASRKGTSGTEQYF
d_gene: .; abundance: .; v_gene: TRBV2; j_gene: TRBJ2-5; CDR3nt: TGTGCCAGCAACGCGGGGGAGACCCAGTACTTC; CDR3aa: CASNAGETQYF
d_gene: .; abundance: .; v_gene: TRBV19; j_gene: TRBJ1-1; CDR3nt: TGTGCCAGTAGTATAACCGCCTGGCAGGAAAGGCACACTGAAGCTTTCTTT; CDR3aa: CASSITAWQERHTEAFF
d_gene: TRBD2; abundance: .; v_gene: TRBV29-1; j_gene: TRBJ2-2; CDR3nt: TGCAGCGTTGGTGGGTTAGCGGGAGGGTCGGGCACCGGGGAGCTGTTTTTT; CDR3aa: CSVGGLAGGSGTGELFF
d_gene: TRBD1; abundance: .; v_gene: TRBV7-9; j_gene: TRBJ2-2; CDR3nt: TGTGCCAGCAGCGAGACAGGGGTTACCATGGAAAACACCGGGGAGCTGTTTTTT; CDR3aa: CASSETGVTMENTGELFF
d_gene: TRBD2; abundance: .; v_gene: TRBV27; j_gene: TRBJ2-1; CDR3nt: TGTGCCAGCAGTTTATTATCGAGCGGGGCTTACAATGAGCAGTTCTTC; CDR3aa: CASSLLSSGAYNEQFF
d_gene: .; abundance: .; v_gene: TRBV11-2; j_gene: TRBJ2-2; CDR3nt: TGTGCCAGCAGGGGCCAGCCGAACACCGGGGAGCTGTTTTTT; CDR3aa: CASRGQPNTGELFF
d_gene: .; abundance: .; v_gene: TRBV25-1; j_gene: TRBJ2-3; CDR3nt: TGTGCCAGCAGTGTGACTCACAGCACAGATACGCAGTATTTT; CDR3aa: CASSVTHSTDTQYF
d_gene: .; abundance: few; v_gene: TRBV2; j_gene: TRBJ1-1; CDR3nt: TGTGCCAGCGCTAGGACAGAGAACACTGAAGCTTTCTTT; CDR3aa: CASARTENTEAFF
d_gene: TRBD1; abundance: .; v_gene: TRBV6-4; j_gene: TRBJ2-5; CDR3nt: TGTGCCAGCAGGAAAGACAGGGGGTTCCCAGAGACCCAGTACTTC; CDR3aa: CASRKDRGFPETQYF
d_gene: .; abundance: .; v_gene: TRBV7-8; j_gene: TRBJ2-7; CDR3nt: TGTGCCAGCAGCTTAGCCTGGAGCGGACCCTACGAGCAGTACTTC; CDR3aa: CASSLAWSGPYEQYF
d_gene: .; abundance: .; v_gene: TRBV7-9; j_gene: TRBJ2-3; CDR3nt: TGTGCCAGCAGCAAGCCTGGGACTCCAGACACAGATACGCAGTATTTT; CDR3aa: CASSKPGTPDTDTQYF
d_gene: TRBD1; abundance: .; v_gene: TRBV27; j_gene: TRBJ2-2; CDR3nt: TGTGCCAGCAGTCCCTGGACAGGGTGGAACACCGGGGAGCTGTTTTTT; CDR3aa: CASSPWTGWNTGELFF
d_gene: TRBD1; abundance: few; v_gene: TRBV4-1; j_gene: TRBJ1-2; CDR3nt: TGCGCCAGCAGCCAACTACAGGGGGCGGACTATGGCTACACCTTC; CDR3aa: CASSQLQGADYGYTF
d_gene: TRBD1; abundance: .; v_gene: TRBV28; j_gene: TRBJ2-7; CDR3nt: TGTGCCAGCAGGGGGACAGGGGGGGAGCAGTACTTC; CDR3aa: CASRGTGGEQYF
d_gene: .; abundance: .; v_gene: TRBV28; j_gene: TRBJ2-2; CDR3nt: TGTGCCAGCCCACCCTCGGGTAGGGGCAACACCGGGGAGCTGTTTTTT; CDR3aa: CASPPSGRGNTGELFF
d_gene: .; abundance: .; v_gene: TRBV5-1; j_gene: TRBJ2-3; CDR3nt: TGCGCTAGCAGCTTGGTCATGGATACGCAGTATTTT; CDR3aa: CASSLVMDTQYF
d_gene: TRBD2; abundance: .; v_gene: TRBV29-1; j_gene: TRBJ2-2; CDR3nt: TGCAGCGTTTCACTAGCGGGACCTGTCACCGGGGAGCTGTTTTTT; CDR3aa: CSVSLAGPVTGELFF
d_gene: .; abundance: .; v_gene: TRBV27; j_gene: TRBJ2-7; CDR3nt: TGTGCCAGCAGTCCCATTCAGGGTCAATCCGAGCAGTACTTC; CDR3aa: CASSPIQGQSEQYF
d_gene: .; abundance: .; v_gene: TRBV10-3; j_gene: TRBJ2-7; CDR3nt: TGTGCCATCAGTGAGTCGCCGGGAGAGACCTACGAGCAGTACTTC; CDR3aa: CAISESPGETYEQYF